The next 10 T cell receptor beta chains were all read from a single sample in a study of blood T cell repertoires in COVID-19 (dated by TCRdb to the early 2020s). The library was produced with the immunoSEQ multiplex PCR assay. TCRdb retrieved this table from immuneACCESS and kept in-frame rearrangements only. Not all clones are present; in checked studies, unresolved V genes account for under half, and no reason is known for the remainder. The sample yields around 180,000 clones; about 77% were counted once. The ten most abundant clones make up about a sixth of the sample. The sequenced sample was PBMCs or T cells enriched from blood (not recorded which). These receptors were obtained from a woman between 45 and 60 years old with acute COVID-19.

The CDR3 is CASSRTAGLNNEKLFF. The CDR3 DNA is TGTGCCAGTAGTAGGACGGCGGGACTTAATAATGAAAAACTGTTTTTT. The V and J genes are TRBV19 and TRBJ1-4; possibly TRBD1 for D (5 bases). This CDR3 has 16 amino acids. Per the germline V gene, CDR1 is LNHDA and CDR2 is SQIVND (reference sequence). V gave up 4 bases and J gave up 4 bases, with 16 bases separating them.

The chain has TRBV18 and TRBJ1-1; D is perhaps TRBD1 (6 bases). V was pared by 3 bases and J by 5 bases, with 16 bases between. Germline CDR1 KGHSH, CDR2 LQKENI. The length of the CDR3 is 15 residues. For the CDR3, the DNA is TGTGCCAGCTCACCGCCGCACACAGGGCGGACTGAAGCTTTCTTT. Its translation is CASSPPHTGRTEAFF.

The chain carries TRBV13 and TRBJ2-5; D ambiguous. V lost 6 bases to trimming and J lost 6 bases, with 17 bases between them. CDR3 length: 14 residues. CDR1 PRHDT and CDR2 FYEKMQ come from the germline V gene (reference sequence). The CDR3 loop reads CASSPRWAGQTQYF. CDR3 coding DNA: TGTGCCAGCAGTCCCCGGTGGGCTGGGCAGACCCAGTACTTC.

CDR3 sequence (DNA): TGTGCCGCCGCCTCCACTCATGAAAGAGAAGAGACCCAGTACTTC. Translating gives CAAASTHEREETQYF. The chain employs TRBV24-1 and TRBJ2-5; D is unclear. The CDR3 runs 15 residues. From germline, CDR1 is KGHDR and CDR2 SFDVKD. V was trimmed by 12 bases and J by 3 bases, leaving 22 bases between them.

V is TRBV5-1 and J is TRBJ2-5, with 7 bases matching TRBD1. J lost 4 bases, V lost 2 bases, and 2 bases had no gene match. The CDR3 contains 13 residues. Germline values: CDR1 SGHRS, CDR2 YFSETQ. CDR3 in amino acids: CASSLRGPETQYF. The CDR3 DNA is TGCGCCAGCAGCTTAAGGGGGCCAGAGACCCAGTACTTC.

The rearrangement uses TRBV5-1 and TRBJ1-3, with a tentative D call TRBD1 (6 bases). Per germline, CDR1 SGHRS and CDR2 YFSETQ. The V end was cut by 3 bases, the J end by 1 base, with 8 bases between. The CDR3 extends over 14 amino acids. The CDR3 bases are TGCGCCAGCAGCTGGGACAATTCTGGAAACACCATATATTTT. It codes for CASSWDNSGNTIYF.

V gene TRBV19 combines with J gene TRBJ1-1; D might be TRBD1 (6 bases). This CDR3 is 13 amino acids long. The germline gives CDR1 LNHDA, CDR2 SQIVND (reference sequence). V was cut by 6 bases and J by 6 bases, with 14 bases left in between. In DNA, the CDR3 is TGTGCCAGTAGCCAACAGGGTTCCGCTGAAGCTTTCTTT. This codes for CASSQQGSAEAFF.

V gene TRBV9 combines with J gene TRBJ2-2; a possible D gene is TRBD1 (6 bases). This CDR3 spans 17 amino acids. The V end was cut by 3 bases, the J end by 2 bases, with 17 bases between. Per the germline V gene, CDR1 is SGDLS and CDR2 is YYNGEE. CDR3 in DNA: TGTGCCAGCAGCGCTCCTGGGACACTCTTTAACACCGGGGAGCTGTTTTTT. It translates to CASSAPGTLFNTGELFF.

The chain is built from TRBV11-3 and TRBJ2-2; the D gene is possibly TRBD2 (5 bases). The V gene lost 2 bases and the J gene lost 6 bases, with 7 bases spanning the gap. In germline, CDR1 is SGHNT, CDR2 YENEEA. The length of the CDR3 is 13 residues. The CDR3 DNA reads as TGTGCCAGCAGCTTAAACGGGGCCGGGGAGCTGTTTTTT. This codes for CASSLNGAGELFF.

The V gene is TRBV7-9, the J gene TRBJ2-3; D is unclear. The ends were cut back, 5 bases at V and 5 bases at J, with 5 bases in the middle. CDR3 size: 11 residues. Germline CDR1 is SEHNR and CDR2 is FQNEAQ (reference sequence). The CDR3 DNA reads TGTGCCAGCAGCAGACAAGATACGCAGTATTTT. It specifies CASSRQDTQYF. Using reference TRBV7-9 and TRBJ2-3 for the parts outside the CDR3, the full variable domain is DTGVSQNPRHKITKRGQNVTFRCDPISEHNRLYWYRQTLGQGPEFLTYFQNEAQLEKSRLLSDRFSAERPKGSFSTLEIQRTEQGDSAMYLCASSRQDTQYFGPGTRLTVL.